Listed here is a single TCR beta chain. The antigen remains unidentified. Trimming pared 0 bases from V and 4 bases from J, leaving 10 bases between. The CDR3 covers 14 residues. Germline V gene sequence: CDR1 SGHKS, CDR2 YYEKEE (reference sequence). The data originate from a study of liver allograft versus peripheral blood T cells. Study summary: Recipients' peripheral blood supplied the T cell receptor repertoires against which those in transplanted livers were compared. Whole-study findings and limits: Reportedly, the T cell receptor repertoires present inside liver allografts differed from those in peripheral blood.

MiXCR, applied by TCRdb to the reads, yields one record per CDR3 protein. The sample shows around 10,000 distinct CDR3 sequences, about a fifth of them seen only once. V is TRBV5-5 and J is TRBJ1-2, with a tentative D call TRBD1 (5 bases). The TCR was taken from a human patient who had a liver transplant. Some T cells may be supplied by the graft donor. CDR3 bases: TGTGCCAGCAGCTTGGCCGCTGGGACCTATGGCTACACCTTC. Translation gives CASSLAAGTYGYTF.